This passage covers 26 T cell receptor beta chains from one sample sequenced in a study of T cell changes during pregnancy in multiple sclerosis. Clones were sequenced by immunoSEQ multiplex PCR, and TCRdb holds only the in-frame ones, with some missing. Of tens of thousands of clones listed, more than 75% are singletons. Sequencing used CD8+ T cells from peripheral blood mononuclear cells, obtained after pregnancy. The receptor set was obtained from a female donor in good health, enrolled as a control in a pregnancy study.

This clone was observed a handful of times. The chain links TRBV19 to TRBJ1-5, with 7 bases matching TRBD1. Germline CDR1 LNHDA, CDR2 SQIVND (reference sequence). The V segment lost 5 bases and the J segment 5 bases; nucleotides outside the gene matches: 9. The CDR3 loop spans 15 amino acids. CDR3 sequence reads: CASSPLGTDHQPQHF. The CDR3 DNA sequence: TGTGCCAGTAGTCCCTTGGGGACAGACCATCAGCCCCAGCATTTT.

The J gene is TRBJ2-5, the V gene TRBV19, with 8 positions matching TRBD1. The CDR3 length is 15 residues. V was pared by 4 bases and J by 5 bases, with 9 bases of the junction left unmatched. Germline V gene sequence: CDR1 LNHDA, CDR2 SQIVND (reference sequence). In DNA form, the CDR3 reads TGTGCCAGTAGTACTCCCGGACAGGGAGTGGAGACCCAGTACTTC. Its protein is CASSTPGQGVETQYF.

The chain couples TRBV6-5 to TRBJ2-7, with a possible D match to TRBD1 (5 bases). This CDR3 is built from 15 residues. Deletions cut 2 bases from V and 6 bases from J, with 17 bases between. Germline CDR1 MNHEY, CDR2 SVGAGI. CDR3 loop: CASSYGADLPTEQYF. CDR3 nucleotides: TGTGCCAGCAGTTACGGGGCGGACCTGCCCACCGAGCAGTACTTC.

The chain joins TRBV11-2 to TRBJ2-7; 9 nucleotides align to TRBD2. Trimming cost V 6 bases and J 2 bases; bases outside gene matches: 5. This CDR3 region has 14 residues. The germline V gene has CDR1 SGHAT and CDR2 FQNNGV. CDR3 sequence (DNA): TGTGCCAGCAGAACTAGCGGGCGACCCTACGAGCAGTACTTC. This translates into CASRTSGRPYEQYF.

The genes are TRBV2 and TRBJ2-3, with 10 bases matching TRBD2. CDR3 size: 15 residues. Germline values: CDR1 SNHLY, CDR2 FYNNEI. The trim removed 10 bases at V and 4 bases at J, leaving 11 bases unmatched. The CDR3 reads CAITGAGGPSDTQYF. The DNA for the CDR3 is TGTGCCATAACGGGAGCGGGGGGGCCCTCAGATACGCAGTATTTT.

This sequence joins TRBV21-1 and TRBJ1-5; TRBD1, as called in the table, went unchecked against the DNA. TRBV21-1 is deemed a pseudogene. The length of the CDR3 is 15 residues. This CDR3 is CASSKRRTGVQPQHF. For the CDR3, the DNA is TGTGCCAGCAGCAAAAGGAGGACAGGGGTTCAGCCCCAGCATTTT.

The chain couples TRBV9 to TRBJ2-1; 7 bases match TRBD2. Trimming cost V 0 bases and J 2 bases; bases outside gene matches: 2. The length of the CDR3 is 15 residues. The V gene's germline CDR1 is SGDLS and CDR2 YYNGEE. The CDR3 is CASSVGGGTYNEQFF. The CDR3 nucleotides read TGTGCCAGCAGCGTAGGGGGGGGGACCTACAATGAGCAGTTCTTC.

This rearrangement joins TRBV5-5 to TRBJ2-3, with D possibly matching TRBD2 (6 bases). This CDR3 region has 15 residues. Per the germline V gene, CDR1 is SGHKS and CDR2 is YYEKEE (reference sequence). The V end was cut by 4 bases, the J end by 0 bases, with 12 bases between. CDR3: CASSQGLSSTDTQYF. DNA of the CDR3: TGTGCCAGCAGCCAGGGACTCTCTAGCACAGATACGCAGTATTTT.

V usage is TRBV15 and J usage is TRBJ1-2; D gene ambiguous. Trimming shortened V by 4 bases and J by 1 base, and 7 bases separated the two germline ends. The CDR3 covers 13 residues. Germline V CDR1 and CDR2: LNHNV, YYDKDF (reference sequence). The chain's CDR3 is CATSTRFNYGYTF. The CDR3 DNA reads as TGTGCCACCAGCACTAGGTTTAACTATGGCTACACCTTC. Complete variable domain (other parts from reference TRBV15 and TRBJ1-2): DAMVIQNPRYQVTQFGKPVTLSCSQTLNHNVMYWYQQKSSQAPKLLFHYYDKDFNNEADTPDNFQSRRPNTSFCFLDIRSPGLGDTAMYLCATSTRFNYGYTFGSGTRLTVV.

The chain uses TRBV27 and TRBJ1-1; TRBD1 is a possible D gene (5 bases). The CDR3 covers 14 residues. CDR1 is MNHEY, CDR2 SMNVEV, per germline (reference sequence). V lost 5 bases and J 4 bases, leaving 14 bases between the germline ends. This CDR3 is CASSRRGEATEAFF. CDR3 bases: TGTGCCAGCAGTCGTCGGGGGGAGGCCACTGAAGCTTTCTTT.

V and J are TRBV4-3 and TRBJ1-4; the D gene is possibly TRBD1 (5 bases). From germline, CDR1 is LGHNA and CDR2 YSLEER. Trimming shortened V by 0 bases and J by 10 bases, and 9 bases separated the two germline ends. The length of the CDR3 is 13 residues. This chain's CDR3 is CASSQDSGRKLFF. CDR3 in DNA: TGCGCCAGCAGCCAAGATTCAGGGCGAAAACTGTTTTTT.

The chain employs TRBV6-6 and TRBJ2-2, with D perhaps TRBD1 (6 bases). Germline-derived CDR1 and CDR2 are MNHNY and SVGAGI (reference sequence). The CDR3 covers 16 residues. Between the trimmed V and J ends, which lost 2 bases and 0 bases, there was a span of 10 bases. The chain's CDR3 is CASSYPQGPNTGELFF. Here the CDR3 DNA reads TGTGCCAGCAGTTACCCGCAGGGGCCGAACACCGGGGAGCTGTTTTTT.

This clone occurred many times. The V and J genes are TRBV9 and TRBJ1-1, with TRBD1 matching over 7 bases. Looked up from germline, CDR1 is SGDLS and CDR2 is YYNGEE. The CDR3 sequence is 15 residues long. V gave up 4 bases and J gave up 4 bases; unmatched junction bases: 10. DNA for the CDR3: TGTGCCAGCAGCCCGCGGGACAGTCCCTCCACTGAAGCTTTCTTT. It translates to CASSPRDSPSTEAFF.

The chain joins TRBV6-5 to TRBJ1-1, with TRBD1 matching over 8 bases. J lost 4 bases, V lost 0 bases, and 4 bases had no gene match. Germline V gives CDR1 MNHEY, CDR2 SVGAGI. The CDR3 contains 15 residues. As DNA, the CDR3 is TGTGCCAGCAGTTACTCCAGGGGGCTAGGCACTGAAGCTTTCTTT. Protein: CASSYSRGLGTEAFF.

This chain uses TRBV4-3 with TRBJ1-2; no firm D call. The length of the CDR3 is 13 residues. The germline V and J ends were trimmed by 3 bases and 5 bases, with 10 bases remaining between them. Germline assignment: CDR1 LGHNA and CDR2 YSLEER. Here the CDR3 DNA reads TGCGCCAGCAGCCAGAGGCTCCGGTATGGCTACACCTTC. It specifies CASSQRLRYGYTF.

This clone was detected only once. This chain connects TRBV27 to TRBJ2-7; weak D call: TRBD2 (6 bases). V was cut by 5 bases and J by 2 bases, with 13 bases left in between. Germline V gene lookup returns CDR1 MNHEY and CDR2 SMNVEV (reference sequence). The CDR3 spans 14 residues. CDR3 sequence reads: CASSLRGYTYEQYF. CDR3 bases: TGTGCCAGCAGTCTCCGGGGGTACACCTACGAGCAGTACTTC.

In this sample, this clone turned up once. V gene TRBV7-6 combines with J gene TRBJ2-2; TRBD2 aligns across 13 bases. The CDR3 covers 17 residues. From germline, CDR1 is SGHVS and CDR2 FNYEAQ. V shed 2 bases and J 1 base; nucleotides not matched to a gene: 1. The CDR3 DNA reads as TGTGCCAGCAGCTTAACTAGCGGGGGGGAGAACACCGGGGAGCTGTTTTTT. Its translation is CASSLTSGGENTGELFF. Full variable domain (rest looked up from reference TRBV7-6 and TRBJ2-2): GAGVSQSPRYKVTKRGQDVALRCDPISGHVSLYWYRQALGQGPEFLTYFNYEAQQDKSGLPNDRFSAERPEGSISTLTIQRTEQRDSAMYRCASSLTSGGENTGELFFGEGSRLTVL.

This chain uses TRBV4-1 with TRBJ1-3; possibly TRBD1 for D (6 bases). The CDR3 length is 17 residues. Germline V gives CDR1 MGHRA, CDR2 YSYEKL. Trimming stripped 4 bases from V and 0 bases from J, with 16 bases between. The CDR3 here is CASSPRGYPSSGNTIYF. The CDR3 DNA reads TGCGCCAGCAGCCCTAGGGGGTACCCAAGCTCTGGAAACACCATATATTTT.

This chain joins TRBV18 and TRBJ1-1, with D tentatively TRBD1 (6 bases). V dropped 2 bases and J dropped 4 bases, with 8 bases sitting between them. CDR3 size: 13 residues. CDR1 KGHSH and CDR2 LQKENI come from the germline V gene. The CDR3 here is CASSPKQGTEAFF. CDR3 DNA: TGTGCCAGCTCACCAAAACAGGGCACTGAAGCTTTCTTT.

This chain connects TRBV7-9 to TRBJ1-2, with a possible D match to TRBD1 (5 bases). Germline V gives CDR1 SEHNR, CDR2 FQNEAQ (reference sequence). Trimming removed 0 bases from V and 4 bases from J, with 6 bases in between. The length of the CDR3 is 13 residues. The CDR3 coding sequence is TGTGCCAGCAGCTTAGCGGGGCTCTATGGCTACACCTTC. Amino acids: CASSLAGLYGYTF.

The chain has TRBV7-2 and TRBJ2-7; 7 positions agree with TRBD1. The J segment lost 3 bases and the V segment lost 5 bases, leaving 7 bases of the junction unmatched. The V gene's germline CDR1 is SGHTA and CDR2 FQGNSA. The CDR3 has 14 amino acids. For the CDR3, the DNA is TGTGCCAGCAGCGCTTGGCAGGGGGACTACGAGCAGTACTTC. Amino acid sequence: CASSAWQGDYEQYF.

The rearrangement joins TRBV4-3 to TRBJ2-7, with 10 bases identical to TRBD1. Germline loops: CDR1 LGHNA, CDR2 YSLEER. This CDR3 is 20 amino acids long. The V segment lost 1 base and the J segment 3 bases; nucleotides outside the gene matches: 18. CDR3 coding DNA: TGCGCCAGCAGCCAAGGACAGGGGGCGCCTAGGAGTGAGAGTCGCTACGAGCAGTACTTC. Translation: CASSQGQGAPRSESRYEQYF.

This chain uses TRBV29-1 with TRBJ2-3; 12 positions agree with TRBD2. The CDR3 spans 19 residues. Trimming removed 2 bases from V and 2 bases from J; junction bases left unmatched: 14. Germline loops: CDR1 SQVTM, CDR2 ANQGSEA. The chain's CDR3 is CSVERLAGEPDGYTDTQYF. The DNA of the CDR3 is TGCAGCGTTGAAAGACTAGCGGGGGAACCCGATGGATACACAGATACGCAGTATTTT.

The rearrangement links TRBV27 to TRBJ2-7; TRBD1 matches 7 bases. The germline CDR1 and CDR2 sequences are MNHEY and SMNVEV (reference sequence). The CDR3 covers 13 residues. V dropped 4 bases and J dropped 12; count of bases not matched to a gene: 12. CDR3 DNA sequence: TGTGCCAGCAGTTCCGCGATAGACAGGGCCCTGTACTTC. Translation: CASSSAIDRALYF.

This chain joins TRBV7-6 and TRBJ1-4, with D perhaps TRBD1 (6 bases). The CDR3 runs 15 residues. Trimming left V 5 bases short and J 3 bases short, with 13 bases between. CDR1 is SGHVS, CDR2 FNYEAQ, per germline. CDR3 amino acids: CASSPRTAANEKLFF. The CDR3 DNA reads as TGTGCCAGCAGCCCGAGGACAGCGGCTAATGAAAAACTGTTTTTT.

The gene calls are TRBV19 and TRBJ2-3, with D perhaps matching TRBD2 (6 bases). CDR1 and CDR2 (germline): LNHDA, SQIVND (reference sequence). V was pared by 6 bases and J by 0 bases, with 13 bases between. The CDR3 loop spans 15 amino acids. The CDR3 sequence is CASSEPRESTDTQYF. The CDR3 DNA reads TGTGCCAGTAGCGAACCCCGGGAGAGCACAGATACGCAGTATTTT.